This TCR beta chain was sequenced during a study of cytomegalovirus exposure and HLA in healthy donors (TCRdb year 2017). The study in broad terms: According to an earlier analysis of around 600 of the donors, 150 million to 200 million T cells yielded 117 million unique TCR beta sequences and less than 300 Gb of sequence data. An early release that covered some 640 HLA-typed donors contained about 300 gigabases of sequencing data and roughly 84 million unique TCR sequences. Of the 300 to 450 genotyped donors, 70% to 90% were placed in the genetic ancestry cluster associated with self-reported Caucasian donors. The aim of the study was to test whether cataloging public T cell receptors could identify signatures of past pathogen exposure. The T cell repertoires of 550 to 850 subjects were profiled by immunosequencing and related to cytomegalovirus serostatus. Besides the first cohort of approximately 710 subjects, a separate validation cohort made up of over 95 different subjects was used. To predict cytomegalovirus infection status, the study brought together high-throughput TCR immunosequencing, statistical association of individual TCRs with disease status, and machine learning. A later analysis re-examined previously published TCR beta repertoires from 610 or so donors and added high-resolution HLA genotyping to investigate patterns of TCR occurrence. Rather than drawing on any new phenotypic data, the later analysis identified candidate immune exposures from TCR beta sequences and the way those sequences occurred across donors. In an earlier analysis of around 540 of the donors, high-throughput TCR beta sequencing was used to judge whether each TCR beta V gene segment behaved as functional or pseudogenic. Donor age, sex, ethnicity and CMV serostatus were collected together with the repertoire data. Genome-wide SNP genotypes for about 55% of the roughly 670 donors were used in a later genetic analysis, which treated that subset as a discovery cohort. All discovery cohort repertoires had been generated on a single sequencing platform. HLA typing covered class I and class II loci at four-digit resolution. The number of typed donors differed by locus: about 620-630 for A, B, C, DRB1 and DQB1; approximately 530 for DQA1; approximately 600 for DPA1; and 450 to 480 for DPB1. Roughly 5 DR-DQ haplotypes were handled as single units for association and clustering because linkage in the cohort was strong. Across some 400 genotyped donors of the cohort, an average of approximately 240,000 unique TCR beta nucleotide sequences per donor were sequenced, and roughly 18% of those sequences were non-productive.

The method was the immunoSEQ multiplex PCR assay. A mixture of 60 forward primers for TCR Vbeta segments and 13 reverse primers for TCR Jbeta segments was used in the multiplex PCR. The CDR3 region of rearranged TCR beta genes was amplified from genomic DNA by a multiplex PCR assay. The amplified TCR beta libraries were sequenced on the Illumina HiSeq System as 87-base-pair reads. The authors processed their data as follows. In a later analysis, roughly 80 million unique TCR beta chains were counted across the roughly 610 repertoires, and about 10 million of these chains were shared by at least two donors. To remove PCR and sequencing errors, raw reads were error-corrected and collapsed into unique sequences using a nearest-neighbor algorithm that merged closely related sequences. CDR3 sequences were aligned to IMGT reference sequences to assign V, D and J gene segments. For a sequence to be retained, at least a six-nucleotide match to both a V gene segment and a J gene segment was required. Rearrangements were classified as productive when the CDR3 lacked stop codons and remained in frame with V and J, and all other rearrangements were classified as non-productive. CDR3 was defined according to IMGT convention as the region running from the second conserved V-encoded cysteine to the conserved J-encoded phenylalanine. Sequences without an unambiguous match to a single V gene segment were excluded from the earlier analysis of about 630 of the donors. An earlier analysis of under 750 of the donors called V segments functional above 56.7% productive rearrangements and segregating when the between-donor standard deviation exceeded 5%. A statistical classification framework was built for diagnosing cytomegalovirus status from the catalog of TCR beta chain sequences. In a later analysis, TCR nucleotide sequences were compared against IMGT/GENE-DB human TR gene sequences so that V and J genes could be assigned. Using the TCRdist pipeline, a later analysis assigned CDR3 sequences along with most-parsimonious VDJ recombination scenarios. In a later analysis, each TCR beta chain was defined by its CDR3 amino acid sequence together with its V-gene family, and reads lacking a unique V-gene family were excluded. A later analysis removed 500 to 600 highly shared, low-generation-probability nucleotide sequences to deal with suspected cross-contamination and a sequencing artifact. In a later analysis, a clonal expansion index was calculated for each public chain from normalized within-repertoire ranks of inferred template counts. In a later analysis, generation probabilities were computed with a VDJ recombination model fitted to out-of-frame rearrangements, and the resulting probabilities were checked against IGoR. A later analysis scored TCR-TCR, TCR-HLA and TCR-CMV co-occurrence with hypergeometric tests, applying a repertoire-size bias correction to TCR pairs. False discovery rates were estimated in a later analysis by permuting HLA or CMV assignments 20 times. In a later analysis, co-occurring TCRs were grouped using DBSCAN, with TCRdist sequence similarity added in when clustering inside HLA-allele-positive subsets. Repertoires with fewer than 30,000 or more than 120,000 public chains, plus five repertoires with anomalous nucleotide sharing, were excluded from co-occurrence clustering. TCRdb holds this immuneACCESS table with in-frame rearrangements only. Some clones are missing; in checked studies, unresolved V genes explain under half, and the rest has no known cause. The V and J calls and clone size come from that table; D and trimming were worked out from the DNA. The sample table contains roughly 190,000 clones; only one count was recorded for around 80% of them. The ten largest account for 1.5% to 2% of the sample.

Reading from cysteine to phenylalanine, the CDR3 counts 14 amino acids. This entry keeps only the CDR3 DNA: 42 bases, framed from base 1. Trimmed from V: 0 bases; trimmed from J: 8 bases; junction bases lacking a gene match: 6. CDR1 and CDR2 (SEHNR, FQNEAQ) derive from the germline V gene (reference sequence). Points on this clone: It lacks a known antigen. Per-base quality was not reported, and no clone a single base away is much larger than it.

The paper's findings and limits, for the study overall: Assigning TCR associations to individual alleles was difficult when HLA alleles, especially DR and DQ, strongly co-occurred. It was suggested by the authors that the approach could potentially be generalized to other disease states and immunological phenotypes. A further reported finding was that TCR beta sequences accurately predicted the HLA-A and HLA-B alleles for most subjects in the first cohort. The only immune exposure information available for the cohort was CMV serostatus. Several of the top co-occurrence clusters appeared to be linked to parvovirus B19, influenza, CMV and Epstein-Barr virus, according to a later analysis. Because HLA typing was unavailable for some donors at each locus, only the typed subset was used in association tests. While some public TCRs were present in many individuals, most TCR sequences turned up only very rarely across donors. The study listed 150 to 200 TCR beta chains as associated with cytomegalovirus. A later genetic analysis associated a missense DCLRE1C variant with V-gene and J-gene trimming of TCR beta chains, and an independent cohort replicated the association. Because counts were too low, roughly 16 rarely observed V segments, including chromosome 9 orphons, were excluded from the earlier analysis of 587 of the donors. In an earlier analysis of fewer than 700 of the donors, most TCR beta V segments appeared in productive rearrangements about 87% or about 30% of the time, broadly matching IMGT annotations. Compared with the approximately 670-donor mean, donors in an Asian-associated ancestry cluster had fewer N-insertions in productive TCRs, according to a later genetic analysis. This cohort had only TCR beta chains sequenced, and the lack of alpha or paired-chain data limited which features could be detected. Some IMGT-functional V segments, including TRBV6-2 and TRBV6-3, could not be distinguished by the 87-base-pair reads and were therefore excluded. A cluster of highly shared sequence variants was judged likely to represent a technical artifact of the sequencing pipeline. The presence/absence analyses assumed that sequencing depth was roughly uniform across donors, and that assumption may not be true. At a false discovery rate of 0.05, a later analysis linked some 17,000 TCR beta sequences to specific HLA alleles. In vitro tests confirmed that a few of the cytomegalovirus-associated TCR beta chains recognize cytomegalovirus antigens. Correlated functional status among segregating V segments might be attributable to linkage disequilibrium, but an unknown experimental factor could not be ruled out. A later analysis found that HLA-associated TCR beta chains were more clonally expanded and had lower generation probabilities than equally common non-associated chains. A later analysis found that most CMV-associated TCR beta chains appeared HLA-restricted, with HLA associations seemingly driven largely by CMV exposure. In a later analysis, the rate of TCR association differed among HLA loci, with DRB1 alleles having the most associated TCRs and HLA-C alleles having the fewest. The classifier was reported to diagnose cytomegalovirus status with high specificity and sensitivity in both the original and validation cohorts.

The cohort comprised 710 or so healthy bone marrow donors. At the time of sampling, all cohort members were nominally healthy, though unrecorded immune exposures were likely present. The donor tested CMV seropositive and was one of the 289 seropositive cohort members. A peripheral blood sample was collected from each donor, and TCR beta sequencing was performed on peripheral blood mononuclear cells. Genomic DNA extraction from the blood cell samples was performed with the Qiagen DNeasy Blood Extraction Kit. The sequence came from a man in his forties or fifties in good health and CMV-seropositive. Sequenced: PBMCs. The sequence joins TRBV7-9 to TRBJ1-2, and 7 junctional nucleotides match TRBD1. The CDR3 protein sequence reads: CASSLAGTALGYTF. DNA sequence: TGTGCCAGCAGCTTAGCCGGGACAGCTTTAGGCTACACCTTC.